This T cell receptor beta chain originates from a study of naive and memory T cell subsets. Treatment in this sample: skin biopsy from PPD injection site in Mantoux-positive individual. The library had UMIs added by 3' ligation of an oligonucleotide to TCR cDNA. This clonotype was picked up many times. Four PCR rounds used nested alpha and beta constant region primers plus the SP2 primer. TCRdb re-analysed the UMI-ligation and nested PCR reads in MiXCR, keeping a single row per CDR3 protein. The sample comprises 14,000 or so distinct CDR3 sequences, 4% to 6.5% of which are singletons, and approximately 8% rests with the top ten. This specimen consisted of skin, obtained from a tuberculin skin test site. This sequence was found in an adult in good health.

In nucleotides, the CDR3 is TGTGCCAGCACCACGACCGGGGGGCCCTACAATGAGCAGTTCTTC. It encodes CASTTTGGPYNEQFF. V is TRBV9 and J is TRBJ2-1; a possible D gene is TRBD2 (7 bases). The CDR3 length is 15 residues. From germline, CDR1 is SGDLS and CDR2 YYNGEE. Trimming took off 6 bases at V and 2 bases at J, with 15 bases between the two ends.